This passage covers 17 T cell receptor beta chains from one sample sequenced in a study of T-cell memory formation after mild COVID-19. TCRdb re-derived calls from the 5' RACE reads in MiXCR, one entry per CDR3 protein. The data contain around 200,000 distinct CDR3 sequences, 20% to 25% of them singletons. Sequenced material: PBMCs or a T cell subset sorted from them (not recorded which). All receptors come from an adult woman who had mild COVID-19 (a few samples of this study predate the infection). Cell type and time point are not known.

V is TRBV5-1 and J is TRBJ2-1; a weak D match, TRBD1 (6 bases). The CDR3 totals 13 residues. Per the germline V gene, CDR1 is SGHRS and CDR2 is YFSETQ. Trimming removed 4 bases from V and 3 bases from J, with 8 bases in between. The CDR3 here is CASSPGHYNEQFF. As DNA, the CDR3 is TGCGCCAGCAGCCCGGGACACTACAATGAGCAGTTCTTC.

The chain combines TRBV7-9 with TRBJ2-2, with no clear D. V lost 2 bases and J lost 6, with 10 bases in between. The CDR3 runs to 14 residues. Germline V gene sequence: CDR1 SEHNR, CDR2 FQNEAQ (reference sequence). As DNA, the CDR3 is TGTGCCAGCAGCTTAATTCTGGGCGCCGGGGAGCTGTTTTTT. It specifies CASSLILGAGELFF.

This clonotype came up a few times. This chain uses TRBV4-2 with TRBJ2-2; 7 bases align to TRBD2. After removal of 0 bases from V and 3 bases from J, the junction contained 4 bases not matched to a gene. Per the germline V gene, CDR1 is LGHNA and CDR2 is YNFKEQ. CDR3 length: 16 residues. Here the CDR3 DNA reads TGTGCCAGCAGCCAAGAGGGGACTACCCACACCGGGGAGCTGTTTTTT. As protein: CASSQEGTTHTGELFF.

The chain recombines TRBV7-6 with TRBJ2-7; D is uncertain. Trimming cost V 8 bases and J 7 bases, with 12 bases left between them. The CDR3 loop spans 11 amino acids. Germline-derived CDR1 and CDR2 are SGHVS and FNYEAQ. Written as DNA, the CDR3 is TGTGCCAGCGCTTCTGGGTCGGAGCAGTACTTC. Amino acid sequence: CASASGSEQYF. The whole variable domain, remainder taken from reference TRBV7-6 and TRBJ2-7, is GAGVSQSPRYKVTKRGQDVALRCDPISGHVSLYWYRQALGQGPEFLTYFNYEAQQDKSGLPNDRFSAERPEGSISTLTIQRTEQRDSAMYRCASASGSEQYFGPGTRLTVT.

Within the sample, this clonotype is medium-sized. J is TRBJ2-3 and V is TRBV5-1; unclear D gene. The V and J ends lost 2 bases and 2 bases respectively, with 9 bases between them. This CDR3 has 14 residues. In germline, CDR1 is SGHRS, CDR2 YFSETQ. CDR3 in DNA: TGCGCCAGCAGCTTTAGGCAGGCCACAGATACGCAGTATTTT. This gives the protein CASSFRQATDTQYF.

The chain uses TRBV19 and TRBJ2-7, with TRBD1 as a possible D gene (5 bases). V lost 1 base and J lost 2, with 9 bases in between. CDR3 length: 14 amino acids. Per germline, CDR1 LNHDA and CDR2 SQIVND (reference sequence). As DNA, the CDR3 is TGTGCCAGTAGTATAGCACAAGGGGCCTACGAGCAGTACTTC. This sequence encodes CASSIAQGAYEQYF.

CDR3 nucleotide sequence: TGCGCCAGTGGGAATGGGTACGGGGCGAGCTCCTACAATGAGCAGTTCTTC. Residues: CASGNGYGASSYNEQFF. The V gene is TRBV5-1, the J gene TRBJ2-1; tentatively, D is TRBD1 or TRBD2 (5 bases each). Per the germline V gene, CDR1 is SGHRS and CDR2 is YFSETQ. The CDR3 sequence is 17 residues long. The V end was cut by 8 bases, the J end by 0 bases, with 21 bases between.

This clonotype has more than one count but fewer than ten. J is TRBJ1-1 and V is TRBV27, with a tentative D call TRBD1 (5 bases). The CDR3 sequence is 15 residues long. CDR1 MNHEY and CDR2 SMNVEV come from the germline V gene (reference sequence). Trimming took off 3 bases at V and 7 bases at J, with 18 bases between the two ends. The CDR3 DNA reads as TGTGCCAGCAGTTTGAATGACGGGGGTATTGGTGAAGCTTTCTTT. It translates to CASSLNDGGIGEAFF.

This chain uses TRBV20-1 with TRBJ2-7, with TRBD1 identical over 7 bases. This CDR3 region has 12 residues. Germline-derived CDR1 and CDR2 are DFQATT and SNEGSKA (reference sequence). V gave up 5 bases and J gave up 5 bases; unmatched junction bases: 6. CDR3 coding DNA: TGCAGTGCTGGGGACAGTATACACGAGCAGTACTTC. Its protein product is CSAGDSIHEQYF.

The table lists this clonotype with a few counts. This rearrangement joins TRBV18 to TRBJ1-4, with D uncertain. In germline, CDR1 is KGHSH, CDR2 LQKENI. This CDR3 has 12 residues. V was cut by 8 bases and J by 5 bases, with 9 bases left in between. This CDR3 is CASTTRNEKLFF. CDR3 sequence (DNA): TGTGCCAGCACCACCAGGAATGAAAAACTGTTTTTT.

The chain recombines TRBV7-9 with TRBJ2-1; 8 bases line up with TRBD2. The CDR3 has 14 amino acids. J lost 8 bases, V lost 5 bases, and 8 bases had no gene match. Germline CDR1 is SEHNR and CDR2 is FQNEAQ (reference sequence). As DNA, the CDR3 is TGTGCCAGCAGCCCGAGCGGGAGAGGGGATGAGCAGTTCTTC. Protein product: CASSPSGRGDEQFF. Full variable domain (rest looked up from reference TRBV7-9 and TRBJ2-1): DTGVSQNPRHKITKRGQNVTFRCDPISEHNRLYWYRQTLGQGPEFLTYFQNEAQLEKSRLLSDRFSAERPKGSFSTLEIQRTEQGDSAMYLCASSPSGRGDEQFFGPGTRLTVL.

The rearrangement links TRBV9 to TRBJ2-1; 9 bases map to TRBD2. Germline V gene lookup returns CDR1 SGDLS and CDR2 YYNGEE. The CDR3 has 16 amino acids. The J segment lost 5 bases and the V segment lost 2 bases, leaving 8 bases of the junction unmatched. CDR3 DNA: TGTGCCAGCAGCGTCTCTAGCGGGGTTTTGGACAATGAGCAGTTCTTC. Protein: CASSVSSGVLDNEQFF.

This chain connects TRBV29-1 to TRBJ1-1, with TRBD1 identical over 7 bases. Germline assignment: CDR1 SQVTM and CDR2 ANQGSEA. The CDR3 loop spans 13 amino acids. V lost 7 bases, J lost 1 base, and 6 bases stayed unmatched. The DNA for the CDR3 is TGCAGCGCACCGGGACAGAAGAACACTGAAGCTTTCTTT. Amino acid sequence: CSAPGQKNTEAFF. The variable domain in full, with the rest retrieved from reference TRBV29-1 and TRBJ1-1, is SAVISQKPSRDICQRGTSLTIQCQVDSQVTMMFWYRQQPGQSLTLIATANQGSEATYESGFVIDKFPISRPNLTFSTLTVSNMSPEDSSIYLCSAPGQKNTEAFFGQGTRLTVV.

This clonotype occurred a few times. The chain joins TRBV4-1 to TRBJ1-1; D not resolved. The CDR3 sequence is 11 residues long. Trimming stripped 3 bases from V and 6 bases from J, with 5 bases between. Germline V lookup: CDR1 MGHRA, CDR2 YSYEKL. The CDR3 region has the DNA TGCGCCAGCAGCCACGGCCCTGAAGCTTTCTTT. Its protein product is CASSHGPEAFF.

As DNA, the CDR3 is TGTGCCAGCAGTCCGCCTGAGGGCTACGACAATGAGCAGTTCTTC. This translates into CASSPPEGYDNEQFF. This sequence joins TRBV12-3 or TRBV12-4 and TRBJ2-1, with TRBD2 as a possible D gene (5 bases). The CDR3 extends over 15 amino acids. The V end lost 5 bases, the J end lost 5 bases, and 16 bases lay between the germline ends.

In this sample, this clonotype turned up a few times. The CDR3 region is CASSLVDLDEQFF. CDR3 nucleotides: TGTGCCAGCAGCTTAGTAGATTTGGATGAGCAGTTCTTC. The rearrangement links TRBV7-9 to TRBJ2-1; D gene uncertain. Trimming removed 1 base at V and 8 bases at J, with 9 bases between. Germline V gene data show CDR1 as SEHNR and CDR2 as FQNEAQ (reference sequence). The CDR3 loop spans 13 amino acids.

This chain links TRBV7-2 with TRBJ2-7, with D perhaps matching TRBD1 (5 bases). Germline lookup yields CDR1 SGHTA and CDR2 FQGNSA. CDR3 size: 15 residues. The germline V and J ends were trimmed by 5 bases and 0 bases, with 14 bases remaining between them. CDR3 region: CASSPEQDNSYEQYF. DNA for the CDR3: TGTGCCAGCAGCCCAGAACAGGATAACTCCTACGAGCAGTACTTC.